Listed below are T cell receptor beta chains from one sample, sequenced in a study of blood T cell repertoires in COVID-19. The repertoire was sequenced with immunoSEQ multiplex PCR; TCRdb's copy has only in-frame clones and lacks some. Of about 220,000 clones in the sample, just over 85% were seen once. Material for sequencing was PBMCs or T cells enriched from blood (not recorded which). Receptor source: a woman aged 40 to 50 with acute COVID-19. CDR3s include the opening cysteine and the closing phenylalanine or tryptophan. The order of the fields is clone size, J gene, V gene, D gene, CDR3 DNA, CDR3 protein. A D gene is named only where the DNA matches it firmly. Size is omitted from some rows. Given values are once, few, many or a class for expanded clones.

abundance: NA; j_gene: TRBJ1-1; v_gene: TRBV19; d_gene: NA; CDR3nt: TGTGCCAGTAGCCTACAGGGGAACACTGAAGCTTTCTTT; CDR3aa: CASSLQGNTEAFF
abundance: NA; j_gene: TRBJ1-2; v_gene: TRBV5-1; d_gene: NA; CDR3nt: TGCGCCAGCAGCTCCGGGGGGGTCTATGGCTACACCTTC; CDR3aa: CASSSGGVYGYTF
abundance: few; j_gene: TRBJ1-2; v_gene: TRBV18; d_gene: TRBD1; CDR3nt: TGTGCCAGCTCAAGGGACAGGGATGGCTACACCTTC; CDR3aa: CASSRDRDGYTF
abundance: NA; j_gene: TRBJ1-5; v_gene: TRBV3-1/TRBV3-2; d_gene: NA; CDR3nt: TGTGCCAGCAGCCAAGACCCGTTTACTAATCAGCCCCAGCATTTT; CDR3aa: CASSQDPFTNQPQHF
abundance: NA; j_gene: TRBJ1-2; v_gene: TRBV7-2; d_gene: NA; CDR3nt: TGTGCCAGCAGCTTTTCAGGGTTCTATGGCTACACCTTC; CDR3aa: CASSFSGFYGYTF
abundance: NA; j_gene: TRBJ2-2; v_gene: TRBV5-8; d_gene: TRBD2; CDR3nt: TGTGCCAGCAGCTTTACTAGCGGTGCGAACACCGGGGAGCTGTTTTTT; CDR3aa: CASSFTSGANTGELFF
abundance: NA; j_gene: TRBJ1-1; v_gene: TRBV30; d_gene: NA; CDR3nt: TGTGCCTGGAACAAACGGCGGCAGATGAACACTGAAGCTTTCTTT; CDR3aa: CAWNKRRQMNTEAFF
abundance: NA; j_gene: TRBJ2-3; v_gene: TRBV18; d_gene: NA; CDR3nt: TGTGCCAGCTCATCTCAGGGGGACTGGAGCACAGATACGCAGTATTTT; CDR3aa: CASSSQGDWSTDTQYF
abundance: few; j_gene: TRBJ2-7; v_gene: TRBV14; d_gene: NA; CDR3nt: TGTGCCAGCAGCCAAAGGAGGGACTACGAGCAGTACTTC; CDR3aa: CASSQRRDYEQYF
abundance: NA; j_gene: TRBJ2-7; v_gene: TRBV19; d_gene: TRBD1; CDR3nt: TGTGCCAGTAGTATAGCGGGACAGGGTAGCTCCTACGAGCAGTACTTC; CDR3aa: CASSIAGQGSSYEQYF
abundance: NA; j_gene: TRBJ2-5; v_gene: TRBV5-1; d_gene: TRBD2; CDR3nt: TGCGCCAGCAGCTCAATTCCACCGGGACTAGCGGGAGAGACCCAGTACTTC; CDR3aa: CASSSIPPGLAGETQYF
abundance: NA; j_gene: TRBJ1-2; v_gene: TRBV9; d_gene: TRBD1; CDR3nt: TGTGCCAGCAGAAAGCAGACGGGGACAGGGCCCAACTATGGCTACACCTTC; CDR3aa: CASRKQTGTGPNYGYTF
abundance: NA; j_gene: TRBJ1-1; v_gene: TRBV29-1; d_gene: NA; CDR3nt: TGCAGCGTTGAGTCAGGGAACACTGAAGCTTTCTTT; CDR3aa: CSVESGNTEAFF
abundance: NA; j_gene: TRBJ2-2; v_gene: TRBV5-4; d_gene: TRBD1; CDR3nt: TGTGCCAGCAGCTTGGCCGGAACAGGGGGTATTAAGCTGTTTTTT; CDR3aa: CASSLAGTGGIKLFF
abundance: NA; j_gene: TRBJ2-1; v_gene: TRBV6-5; d_gene: NA; CDR3nt: TGTGCCAGCAGGACAGATCCCCGCTCCTACAATGAGCAGTTCTTC; CDR3aa: CASRTDPRSYNEQFF
abundance: NA; j_gene: TRBJ1-6; v_gene: TRBV9; d_gene: NA; CDR3nt: TGTGCCAGCAGCGTAGATACACATTCACCCCTCCACTTT; CDR3aa: CASSVDTHSPLHF
abundance: NA; j_gene: TRBJ2-7; v_gene: TRBV3-1/TRBV3-2; d_gene: NA; CDR3nt: TGTGCCAGCAAAAAATTCGGGGGAGTAAGCGAGCAGTACTTC; CDR3aa: CASKKFGGVSEQYF
abundance: NA; j_gene: TRBJ1-2; v_gene: TRBV19; d_gene: TRBD1; CDR3nt: TGTGCCAGTAGTGACAGGGGGCCCTATGGCTACACCTTC; CDR3aa: CASSDRGPYGYTF
abundance: NA; j_gene: TRBJ2-2; v_gene: TRBV5-1; d_gene: NA; CDR3nt: TGCGCCAGCAGCCGCGGACTGGGGAACACCGGGGAGCTGTTTTTT; CDR3aa: CASSRGLGNTGELFF
abundance: NA; j_gene: TRBJ1-5; v_gene: TRBV4-1; d_gene: NA; CDR3nt: TGCGCCAGCAGCCAAGTGGCAGTCAATCAGCCCCAGCATTTT; CDR3aa: CASSQVAVNQPQHF
abundance: NA; j_gene: TRBJ1-6; v_gene: TRBV5-4; d_gene: TRBD1; CDR3nt: TGTGCCAGCAGCTCCCATCGGGACAGGGGGCCACTCGACACACCCCTCCACTTT; CDR3aa: CASSSHRDRGPLDTPLHF
abundance: once; j_gene: TRBJ1-2; v_gene: TRBV6-5; d_gene: TRBD1; CDR3nt: TGTGCCAGCAGCGTTTTAGGGACAGGGAACTATGGCTACACCTTC; CDR3aa: CASSVLGTGNYGYTF
abundance: NA; j_gene: TRBJ2-1; v_gene: TRBV6-2/TRBV6-3; d_gene: NA; CDR3nt: TGTGCCAGCAGCCCCGACAGAGAGCAGTTCTTC; CDR3aa: CASSPDREQFF
abundance: once; j_gene: TRBJ2-5; v_gene: TRBV18; d_gene: NA; CDR3nt: TGTGCCAGCTCACCCAACCAAGAGACCCAGTACTTC; CDR3aa: CASSPNQETQYF
abundance: NA; j_gene: TRBJ1-2; v_gene: TRBV3-1/TRBV3-2; d_gene: TRBD1; CDR3nt: TGTGCCAGCAGCCAAAAGACCGACAGGGGGCGATATCGGTATGGCTACACCTTC; CDR3aa: CASSQKTDRGRYRYGYTF
abundance: NA; j_gene: TRBJ1-1; v_gene: TRBV19; d_gene: NA; CDR3nt: TGTGCCAGTAGTACAGTCCGCACTGAAGCTTTCTTT; CDR3aa: CASSTVRTEAFF
abundance: NA; j_gene: TRBJ1-2; v_gene: TRBV5-5; d_gene: NA; CDR3nt: TGTGCCAGCAGCTTGGCGGGGCGGGGGGATAATGGCTACACCTTC; CDR3aa: CASSLAGRGDNGYTF
abundance: NA; j_gene: TRBJ1-6; v_gene: TRBV19; d_gene: NA; CDR3nt: TGTGCCAGTAGTATACGGGAGTCCCACAATTCACCCCTCCACTTT; CDR3aa: CASSIRESHNSPLHF
abundance: NA; j_gene: TRBJ2-5; v_gene: TRBV7-6; d_gene: TRBD2; CDR3nt: TGTGCCAGCAGCTTAGGCTTAGCGGGGGGCCAAGAGACCCAGTACTTC; CDR3aa: CASSLGLAGGQETQYF
abundance: NA; j_gene: TRBJ1-2; v_gene: TRBV30; d_gene: TRBD1; CDR3nt: TGTGCCTGGGGGGACAGGGTGTTTGGCTACACCTTC; CDR3aa: CAWGDRVFGYTF
abundance: NA; j_gene: TRBJ1-5; v_gene: TRBV9; d_gene: NA; CDR3nt: TGTGCCAGCAGCGTAGAGGGGAACTACAATCAGCCCCAGCATTTT; CDR3aa: CASSVEGNYNQPQHF
abundance: NA; j_gene: TRBJ1-4; v_gene: TRBV6-5; d_gene: NA; CDR3nt: TGTGCCTGCCGCCGGGACAAGAATGAAAAACTGTTTTTT; CDR3aa: CACRRDKNEKLFF
abundance: once; j_gene: TRBJ2-2; v_gene: TRBV2; d_gene: NA; CDR3nt: TGTGCCAGCAAGGTTAGCAACACCGGGGAGCTGTTTTTT; CDR3aa: CASKVSNTGELFF
abundance: NA; j_gene: TRBJ1-1; v_gene: TRBV19; d_gene: NA; CDR3nt: TGTGCCAGTAGTTCAACAGTTAACACTGAAGCTTTCTTT; CDR3aa: CASSSTVNTEAFF
abundance: NA; j_gene: TRBJ1-4; v_gene: TRBV19; d_gene: TRBD1; CDR3nt: TGTGCCAGTAGTGCGGCGGACAGGGTTGGTGAAAAACTGTTTTTT; CDR3aa: CASSAADRVGEKLFF
abundance: NA; j_gene: TRBJ1-6; v_gene: TRBV5-6; d_gene: TRBD1; CDR3nt: TGTGCCAGCAGCTTGGCAGGGGGCTCCTATAATTCACCCCTCCACTTT; CDR3aa: CASSLAGGSYNSPLHF
abundance: NA; j_gene: TRBJ1-2; v_gene: TRBV9; d_gene: NA; CDR3nt: TGTGCCAGCAGCGCCCCACAGGTCGGCGGAATCTATGGCTACACCTTC; CDR3aa: CASSAPQVGGIYGYTF